This T cell receptor (beta chain) was recovered during a study of blood T cell repertoires in COVID-19. Looking at the study overall: T cells, B-cell-depleted T cells, or PBMCs supplied cDNA or gDNA.

CDR3 length equals 12 residues. Per germline, CDR1 LNHDA and CDR2 SQIVND (reference sequence). V lost 5 bases and J 6 bases, leaving 10 bases between the germline ends. Libraries were prepared by immunoSEQ multiplex PCR; TCRdb keeps only in-frame clonotypes and omits some of them. The sample contains roughly 70,000 clones, 89% of which appear only once. The specimen sequenced was peripheral blood. The clonotype originates from a woman aged 45-59 years with active COVID-19. The V and J genes are TRBV19 and TRBJ1-2; D remains unclear. The CDR3 nucleotides are TGTGCCAGTAGTTCACAGTCAGATGGCTACACCTTC. Residues: CASSSQSDGYTF.